The source of this T cell receptor beta chain is a study of response to subunit inactivated influenza vaccine. General study results and limits: Authors suggested few new T cells are recruited by each seasonal influenza vaccination.

CDR3 length: 15 amino acids. Germline loops: CDR1 SGHTA, CDR2 FQGNSA. V was clipped by 3 bases and J by 2 bases; unmatched bases: 7. MiXCR, run by TCRdb on the RT-PCR reads, gives a single entry per CDR3 protein. The sample has about half a million distinct CDR3 sequences; around 25% are singletons. As concerns this clonotype: Its antigen is undetermined.

Sequenced here: CD4+ T cells sorted from PBMCs, sampled approximately 5 days after vaccination. The chain has TRBV7-2 and TRBJ2-7, with TRBD1 matching over 7 bases. The TCR was taken from a man between 50 and 59 years old who received an inactivated influenza vaccine. This CDR3 is CASSFDRDFTYEQYF. The CDR3 bases are TGTGCCAGCAGCTTCGACAGGGATTTCACCTACGAGCAGTACTTC.